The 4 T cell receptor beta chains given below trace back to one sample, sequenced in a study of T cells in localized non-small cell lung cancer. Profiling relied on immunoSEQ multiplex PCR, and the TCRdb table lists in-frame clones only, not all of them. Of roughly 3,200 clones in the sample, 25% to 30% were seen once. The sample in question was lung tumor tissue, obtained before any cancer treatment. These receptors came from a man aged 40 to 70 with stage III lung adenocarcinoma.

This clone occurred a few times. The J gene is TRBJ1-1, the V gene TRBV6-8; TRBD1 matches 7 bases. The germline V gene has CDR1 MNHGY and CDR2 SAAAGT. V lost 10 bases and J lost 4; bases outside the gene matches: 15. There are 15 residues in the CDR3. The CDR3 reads CATGSGQGVFTEAFF. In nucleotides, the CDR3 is TGTGCCACCGGATCAGGGCAGGGGGTTTTCACTGAAGCTTTCTTT.

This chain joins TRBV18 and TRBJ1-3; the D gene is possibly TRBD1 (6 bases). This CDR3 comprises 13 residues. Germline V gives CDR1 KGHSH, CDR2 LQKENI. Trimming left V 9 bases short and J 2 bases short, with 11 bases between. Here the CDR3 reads CASSQGPGNTIYF. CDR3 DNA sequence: TGTGCCAGTTCCCAGGGGCCTGGAAACACCATATATTTT.

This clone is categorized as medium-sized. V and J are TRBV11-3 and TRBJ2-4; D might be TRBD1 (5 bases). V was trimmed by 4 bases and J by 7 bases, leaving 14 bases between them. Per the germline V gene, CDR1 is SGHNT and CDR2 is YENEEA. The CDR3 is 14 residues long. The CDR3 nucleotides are TGTGCCAGCAGCTGGAGACAGTCCCCGAACATTCAGTACTTC. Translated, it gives CASSWRQSPNIQYF. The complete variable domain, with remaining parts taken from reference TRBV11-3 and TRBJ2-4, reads EAGVVQSPRYKIIEKKQPVAFWCNPISGHNTLYWYLQNLGQGPELLIRYENEEAVDDSQLPKDRFSAERLKGVDSTLKIQPAELGDSAVYLCASSWRQSPNIQYFGAGTRLSVL.

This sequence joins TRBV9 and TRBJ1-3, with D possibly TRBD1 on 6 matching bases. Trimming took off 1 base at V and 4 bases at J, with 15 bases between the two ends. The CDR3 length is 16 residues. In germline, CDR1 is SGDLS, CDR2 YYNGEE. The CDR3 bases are TGTGCCAGCAGCGTATCGGACCCGGACAGCGGAAACACCATATATTTT. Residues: CASSVSDPDSGNTIYF.